The 16 T cell receptor beta chains presented below share a single source sample, sequenced in a study of blood T cell repertoires in COVID-19. Generated by immunoSEQ multiplex PCR, the TCRdb table keeps only in-frame clones and is missing some. Among 200,000 to 250,000 clones listed, roughly 80% were seen once. Sequenced material: peripheral blood. Receptors were obtained from a woman in her 70s with acute or convalescent COVID-19.

This chain joins TRBV10-3 and TRBJ1-1, with D possibly TRBD1 on 6 matching bases. The V gene's germline CDR1 is ENHRY and CDR2 SYGVKD. The CDR3 has 13 amino acids. With 10 bases removed from V and 4 bases from J, the gap between germline ends came to 16 bases. The CDR3 is CATMGWGLTEAFF. The CDR3 region has the DNA TGTGCCACCATGGGGTGGGGGCTCACTGAAGCTTTCTTT.

The chain employs TRBV9 and TRBJ1-1, with D perhaps TRBD1 (5 bases). CDR1 and CDR2 from the germline V gene are SGDLS and YYNGEE. The CDR3 loop spans 13 amino acids. The ends were cut back, 2 bases at V and 4 bases at J, with 9 bases in the middle. The CDR3 reads CASSVGAVTEAFF. CDR3 sequence (DNA): TGTGCCAGCAGCGTTGGGGCCGTCACTGAAGCTTTCTTT.

This clone is a singleton in its sample. This chain connects TRBV25-1 to TRBJ2-1; 12 bases are shared with TRBD2. The CDR3 consists of 14 residues. Germline values: CDR1 MGHDK, CDR2 SYGVNS. V shed 4 bases, J shed 10 bases, and the junction held 5 bases outside the gene matches. The CDR3 coding sequence is TGTGCCAGCAGTGCTAGCGGGGGGGCCGGAGAGCAGTTCTTC. Its protein product is CASSASGGAGEQFF.

The chain combines TRBV7-6 with TRBJ2-2, with D hard to call. Per the germline V gene, CDR1 is SGHVS and CDR2 is FNYEAQ. The V and J ends lost 1 base and 2 bases respectively, with 11 bases between them. The CDR3 spans 16 residues. The CDR3 DNA reads as TGTGCCAGCAGCTTAGGGGCCAGCACAAACACCGGGGAGCTGTTTTTT. Protein product: CASSLGASTNTGELFF. Combining the CDR3 with reference TRBV7-6 and TRBJ2-2 gives the whole variable domain GAGVSQSPRYKVTKRGQDVALRCDPISGHVSLYWYRQALGQGPEFLTYFNYEAQQDKSGLPNDRFSAERPEGSISTLTIQRTEQRDSAMYRCASSLGASTNTGELFFGEGSRLTVL.

The chain joins TRBV5-1 to TRBJ1-3; a weak D match, TRBD1 (5 bases). This CDR3 contains 16 residues. Trimming left V 4 bases short and J 2 bases short, with 16 bases between. In germline, CDR1 is SGHRS, CDR2 YFSETQ. CDR3 region: CASSTFPGNPGNTIYF. The DNA for the CDR3 is TGCGCCAGCAGCACCTTCCCAGGGAACCCTGGAAACACCATATATTTT.

The V call is TRBV14, the J call TRBJ1-1; weak D call: TRBD1 (5 bases). Germline CDR1 SGHDN, CDR2 FVKESK. The CDR3 runs 13 residues. V dropped 6 bases and J dropped 1 base, with 9 bases sitting between them. The CDR3: CASSRQQNTEAFF. CDR3 sequence (DNA): TGTGCCAGCAGTCGACAGCAGAACACTGAAGCTTTCTTT. The full variable domain, with the rest looked up from reference TRBV14 and TRBJ1-1, is EAGVTQFPSHSVIEKGQTVTLRCDPISGHDNLYWYRRVMGKEIKFLLHFVKESKQDESGMPNNRFLAERTGGTYSTLKVQPAELEDSGVYFCASSRQQNTEAFFGQGTRLTVV.

The rearrangement links TRBV7-2 to TRBJ2-2; D is uncertain. This CDR3 has 14 amino acids. The germline V and J ends were trimmed by 3 bases and 1 base, with 6 bases remaining between them. Per germline, CDR1 SGHTA and CDR2 FQGNSA. CDR3 region: CASSFAVNTGELFF. CDR3 sequence (DNA): TGTGCCAGCAGCTTCGCGGTGAACACCGGGGAGCTGTTTTTT. Using reference TRBV7-2 and TRBJ2-2 for the parts outside the CDR3, the full variable domain is GAGVSQSPSNKVTEKGKDVELRCDPISGHTALYWYRQSLGQGLEFLIYFQGNSAPDKSGLPSDRFSAERTGGSVSTLTIQRTQQEDSAVYLCASSFAVNTGELFFGEGSRLTVL.

V gene TRBV5-8 combines with J gene TRBJ1-5, with a weak D call TRBD1 (5 bases). V dropped 2 bases and J dropped 4 bases, with 7 bases sitting between them. The germline CDR1 and CDR2 sequences are SGHTS and YDEGEE. The CDR3 loop spans 13 amino acids. CDR3 nucleotide sequence: TGTGCCAGCAGCTTAAAGGGGAATCAGCCCCAGCATTTT. Translation: CASSLKGNQPQHF.

The chain employs TRBV1 and TRBJ2-7; the DNA was not compared with TRBD2, the D call given in the table. TRBV1 is described as a pseudogene. This CDR3 spans 19 amino acids. The CDR3: CTSSRHVEARGGQSHEQYF. The CDR3 bases are TGCACCAGCAGCCGCCACGTCGAAGCCCGCGGGGGGCAATCCCACGAGCAGTACTTC.

The CDR3 reads CASRPGVSNQPQHF. The CDR3 nucleotides read TGTGCCAGCAGACCAGGGGTAAGCAATCAGCCCCAGCATTTT. The chain recombines TRBV6-5 with TRBJ1-5; maybe TRBD1 (6 bases). The germline V gene has CDR1 MNHEY and CDR2 SVGAGI. V lost 6 bases and J lost 1, with 10 bases in between. The CDR3 is 14 residues long.

The rearrangement uses TRBV6-6 and TRBJ2-7, with TRBD1 matching 8 bases. The V segment lost 0 bases and the J segment 0 bases; nucleotides outside the gene matches: 4. CDR3 length equals 16 residues. Looked up from germline, CDR1 is MNHNY and CDR2 is SVGAGI (reference sequence). The CDR3 nucleotides are TGTGCCAGCAGTTACTCGAAGGACAGGGCCTCCTACGAGCAGTACGTC. As protein: CASSYSKDRASYEQYV.

The chain carries TRBV6-4 and TRBJ2-1; 9 bases line up with TRBD1. The germline gives CDR1 MRHNA, CDR2 SNTAGT. The CDR3 consists of 15 residues. The trim removed 4 bases at V and 6 bases at J, leaving 7 bases unmatched. CDR3 residues: CASSVFGQGTNEQFF. In DNA, the CDR3 is TGTGCCAGCAGTGTCTTTGGACAGGGGACCAATGAGCAGTTCTTC.

J is TRBJ2-7 and V is TRBV5-1, with D possibly matching TRBD1 (6 bases). V gave up 3 bases and J gave up 2 bases, with 15 bases separating them. Germline V lookup: CDR1 SGHRS, CDR2 YFSETQ. This CDR3 contains 15 residues. The CDR3 sequence: CASSWGRPSTYEQYF. The CDR3 bases are TGCGCCAGCAGCTGGGGGCGCCCTTCGACCTACGAGCAGTACTTC. The variable domain in full, with the rest retrieved from reference TRBV5-1 and TRBJ2-7, is KAGVTQTPRYLIKTRGQQVTLSCSPISGHRSVSWYQQTPGQGLQFLFEYFSETQRNKGNFPGRFSGRQFSNSRSEMNVSTLELGDSALYLCASSWGRPSTYEQYFGPGTRLTVT.

This chain uses TRBV30 with TRBJ2-7, with D possibly being TRBD2 (6 bases). The CDR3 contains 12 residues. Germline lookup yields CDR1 GTSNPN and CDR2 SVGIG (reference sequence). V shed 4 bases and J shed 1 base, with 8 bases lying between them. Here the CDR3 reads CAWNRGSYEQYV. In DNA form, the CDR3 reads TGTGCCTGGAACCGGGGGTCCTACGAGCAGTACGTC.

The V and J genes are TRBV18 and TRBJ2-5, with D possibly TRBD2 on 5 matching bases. This CDR3 is built from 13 residues. V was clipped by 10 bases and J by 5 bases, with 17 bases between them. Germline V lookup: CDR1 KGHSH, CDR2 LQKENI. CDR3 residues: CATEFNGGETQYF. The CDR3 DNA reads as TGTGCCACCGAATTCAACGGCGGGGAGACCCAGTACTTC.

The rearrangement uses TRBV9 and TRBJ2-6; D not resolved. The length of the CDR3 is 17 residues. Germline CDR1 reads SGDLS; CDR2 reads YYNGEE. Trimming took 3 bases from V and 2 from J, leaving 15 bases between them. DNA for the CDR3: TGTGCCAGCAGCGCCCCGAGTCGATTTACTGGGGCCAACGTCCTGACTTTC. Protein product: CASSAPSRFTGANVLTF.